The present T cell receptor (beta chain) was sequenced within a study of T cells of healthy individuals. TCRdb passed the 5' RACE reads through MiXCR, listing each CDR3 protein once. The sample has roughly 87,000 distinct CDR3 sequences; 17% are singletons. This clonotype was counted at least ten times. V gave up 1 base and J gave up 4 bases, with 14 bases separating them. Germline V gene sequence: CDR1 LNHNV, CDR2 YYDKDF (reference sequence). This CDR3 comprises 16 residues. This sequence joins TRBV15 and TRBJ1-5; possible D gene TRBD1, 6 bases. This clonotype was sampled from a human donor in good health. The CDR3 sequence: CATSRAGTFDNQPQHF. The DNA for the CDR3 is TGTGCCACCAGCAGAGCCGGGACATTCGATAATCAGCCCCAGCATTTT.